The 14 T cell receptor beta chains below all came from one sample that was sequenced in a study of CD8+CD57+ T cells in acquired aplastic anemia. The study profiled TCR beta VDJ and CDR3 using genomic DNA as template. TCRdb itself ran the reads through MiXCR, one entry per CDR3 protein. Here the sample spans about 48,000 distinct CDR3 sequences, about 78% being singletons. Sequencing was performed on sorted CD4+, CD8+, or CD8+CD57+ T cells (not recorded which) from PBMCs. Receptor source: a human donor in good health, serving as a control.

The chain couples TRBV9 to TRBJ2-7; 10 bases map to TRBD1. CDR3 length: 14 residues. V shed 4 bases and J 3 bases; nucleotides not matched to a gene: 4. Germline V gives CDR1 SGDLS, CDR2 YYNGEE. The CDR3 loop is CASSLGQGIYEQYF. CDR3 bases: TGTGCCAGCAGCTTGGGACAGGGGATCTACGAGCAGTACTTC.

The chain links TRBV24-1 to TRBJ1-5; 9 bases line up with TRBD1. CDR1 and CDR2 (germline): KGHDR, SFDVKD. V was clipped by 2 bases and J by 5 bases; unmatched bases: 6. The CDR3 is made up of 16 amino acids. The CDR3 coding sequence is TGTGCCACCAGTGATTCGTTACAGGGGGCTGATCAGCCCCAGCATTTT. Translating gives CATSDSLQGADQPQHF.

This chain joins TRBV12-3 or TRBV12-4 and TRBJ2-3; TRBD1 is a possible D gene (7 bases). V was shortened by 3 bases and J by 6 bases, with 13 bases between the two germline ends. The CDR3 has 14 amino acids. The CDR3 DNA follows: TGTGCCAGCAGTTTGGAGGGGGCAGGGGATACGCAGTATTTT. Translation gives CASSLEGAGDTQYF.

The chain employs TRBV12-3 or TRBV12-4 and TRBJ1-1; 7 nucleotides line up with TRBD1. Germline trimming cut 5 bases from V and 1 base from J; bases unmatched to any gene: 4. The CDR3 runs 14 residues. The CDR3 spells CASSVGQANTEAFF. The CDR3 DNA follows: TGTGCCAGCAGTGTCGGACAGGCGAACACTGAAGCTTTCTTT.

The CDR3 bases are TGTGCCAGCAGCTTAGGCACACATTCACCCCTCCACTTT. Its translation is CASSLGTHSPLHF. The chain combines TRBV7-9 with TRBJ1-6; D remains ambiguous. Trimming left V 1 base short and J 8 bases short, with 6 bases between. The CDR3 is made up of 13 amino acids. Germline CDR1 and CDR2: SEHNR and FQNEAQ (reference sequence). The whole variable domain, remainder taken from reference TRBV7-9 and TRBJ1-6, is DTGVSQNPRHKITKRGQNVTFRCDPISEHNRLYWYRQTLGQGPEFLTYFQNEAQLEKSRLLSDRFSAERPKGSFSTLEIQRTEQGDSAMYLCASSLGTHSPLHFGNGTRLTVT.

V usage is TRBV2 and J usage is TRBJ1-2; D may be TRBD1 (6 bases). This CDR3 is built from 14 residues. V was pared by 4 bases and J by 4 bases, with 13 bases between. CDR1 SNHLY and CDR2 FYNNEI come from the germline V gene. CDR3 sequence: CASSGGQHLYGYTF. In DNA form, the CDR3 reads TGTGCCAGCAGTGGGGGACAACACCTCTATGGCTACACCTTC.

The chain joins TRBV29-1 to TRBJ1-4; the match to TRBD1 covers 8 bases. The V and J ends lost 4 bases and 7 bases, in that order; junction bases with no gene match: 5. The CDR3 runs 13 residues. Looked up from germline, CDR1 is SQVTM and CDR2 is ANQGSEA. The CDR3 reads CSVGAGGSEKLFF. The CDR3 DNA reads as TGCAGCGTTGGGGCAGGGGGCAGTGAAAAACTGTTTTTT.

This clonotype was recorded a few times. This chain uses TRBV19 with TRBJ1-6, with a possible D match to TRBD1 (5 bases). The germline V gene has CDR1 LNHDA and CDR2 SQIVND (reference sequence). The CDR3 spans 14 residues. V was clipped by 6 bases and J by 2 bases, with 8 bases between them. CDR3 region: CASSSDTYNSPLHF. The CDR3 coding sequence is TGTGCCAGTAGCTCGGACACCTATAATTCACCCCTCCACTTT.

The chain combines TRBV20-1 with TRBJ1-2; D remains unclear. Germline CDR1 DFQATT, CDR2 SNEGSKA (reference sequence). V lost 3 bases and J lost 6, with 14 bases in between. The CDR3 totals 13 residues. DNA for the CDR3: TGCAGTGCTAGCAAAGGACTAATCGATGGCTACACCTTC. This codes for CSASKGLIDGYTF.

As DNA, the CDR3 is TGTGCCAGCAGTTTAGACAGTACCTATGGCTACACCTTC. Its translation is CASSLDSTYGYTF. The V call is TRBV12-2, the J call TRBJ1-2; the table gives TRBD1 as D, unverified against the DNA. TRBV12-2 is a pseudogene locus. The CDR3 totals 13 residues.

The rearrangement uses TRBV10-2 and TRBJ2-7, with D hard to call. Germline V lookup: CDR1 WSHSY, CDR2 SAAADI. V shed 6 bases and J shed 0 bases, with 3 bases lying between them. The CDR3 has 11 residues. As DNA, the CDR3 is TGCGCCAGCAGGCACTCCTACGAGCAGTACTTC. Translating it yields CASRHSYEQYF.

By frequency in the sample, this clonotype is medium-sized. The chain is built from TRBV29-1 and TRBJ2-1; D may correspond to TRBD1 or TRBD2 (5 bases each). CDR3 length equals 15 residues. CDR1 and CDR2 (germline): SQVTM, ANQGSEA. Between the trimmed V and J ends, which lost 7 bases and 0 bases, there was a span of 16 bases. The CDR3 is CSASGDASSYNEQFF. CDR3 nucleotide sequence: TGCAGCGCCTCTGGGGACGCAAGCTCCTACAATGAGCAGTTCTTC.

Comment on this clonotype: A junction end diverges from the germline sequence, so it may reflect a read error. The J gene is TRBJ1-1, the V gene TRBV20-1; the D gene is possibly TRBD1 (5 bases). Germline-derived CDR1 and CDR2 are DFQATT and SNEGSKA (reference sequence). This CDR3 has 14 amino acids. The CDR3 loop is CSAREPGRGTEAFF. CDR3 nucleotide sequence: TGCAGTGCGAGAGAGCCGGGGAGGGGAACTGAAGCTTTCTTT.

The CDR3 sequence is CASSLTSVGEQYF. The CDR3 DNA reads TGTGCCAGCAGCTTGACTAGCGTCGGCGAGCAGTACTTC. J is TRBJ2-7 and V is TRBV7-2; 8 positions agree with TRBD2. V shed 3 bases and J 6 bases; nucleotides not matched to a gene: 4. The CDR3 is made up of 13 amino acids. Per the germline V gene, CDR1 is SGHTA and CDR2 is FQGNSA.